This T cell receptor beta chain was observed in a study of T cells after posttransplantation cyclophosphamide. Findings of the study overall: Skin or GI-infiltrating T cells shared few TRB sequences with blood.

Ten or more counts support this clone. What it binds is unknown. Sequencing was performed with immunoSEQ multiplex PCR; in TCRdb, only in-frame clones are kept and a portion is missing. This sample carries about 39,000 clones, none of them present only once. Germline CDR1 LNHDA, CDR2 SQIVND (reference sequence). This CDR3 spans 13 amino acids. V shed 6 bases and J shed 14 bases, with 17 bases lying between them. The rearrangement links TRBV19 to TRBJ2-6; D is perhaps TRBD2 (5 bases). What was sequenced was PBMCs. This TCR derives from a woman aged 45 to 65 in good health and a related stem cell transplant donor. The CDR3 here is CASSSRGLRFLTF. DNA of the CDR3: TGTGCCAGTAGCTCCCGGGGTCTCCGGTTCCTGACTTTC.